What follows are 22 T cell receptor beta chains derived from one specimen sequenced in a study of cytomegalovirus exposure and HLA in healthy donors. Researchers ran the PCR with 60 Vbeta and 13 Jbeta primers. Repertoires were generated with immunoSEQ multiplex PCR, while TCRdb's copy carries only in-frame clones and drops some. This table has approximately 150,000 clones, 60% to 85% appearing once. Sequencing was done on a sample of PBMCs. These receptors originate from a male donor in good health and CMV-seropositive.

This clone was seen a few times. The CDR3 is CASSESGEHEQYF. The CDR3, as DNA: TGTGCCAGCAGTGAATCAGGGGAACACGAGCAGTACTTC. This chain links TRBV25-1 with TRBJ2-7; weak D call: TRBD1 (6 bases). V was shortened by 1 base and J by 5 bases, with 9 bases between the two germline ends. The germline gives CDR1 MGHDK, CDR2 SYGVNS. This CDR3 is built from 13 residues.

This chain uses TRBV7-9 with TRBJ2-3; TRBD2 matches at 10 bases. V gave up 6 bases and J gave up 5 bases; unmatched junction bases: 5. This CDR3 contains 14 residues. From germline, CDR1 is SEHNR and CDR2 FQNEAQ (reference sequence). This CDR3 reads CASRTSGLVDTQYF. Written as DNA, the CDR3 is TGTGCCAGCAGGACTAGCGGGTTGGTAGATACGCAGTATTTT.

The chain recombines TRBV5-1 with TRBJ1-1; D perhaps matches TRBD1 (5 bases). CDR1 is SGHRS and CDR2 is YFSETQ in the germline V gene. V lost 4 bases, J lost 0 bases, and 31 bases lay in between. The CDR3 has 21 residues. The CDR3 loop reads CASSPNGGGIGAVYMNTEAFF. The CDR3 bases are TGCGCCAGCAGCCCTAACGGGGGGGGTATAGGGGCGGTTTACATGAACACTGAAGCTTTCTTT.

V and J are TRBV6-4 and TRBJ2-7, with D possibly being TRBD1 (5 bases). Germline CDR1 is MRHNA and CDR2 is SNTAGT. V lost 10 bases and J lost 6, with 7 bases in between. This CDR3 region has 9 residues. The CDR3 DNA sequence: TGTGCCACTCAGGGCGAGCAGTACTTC. It is translated as CATQGEQYF.

The J gene is TRBJ2-3, the V gene TRBV5-1; D not resolved. V was pared by 0 bases and J by 4 bases, with 12 bases between. The length of the CDR3 is 15 residues. Germline V gives CDR1 SGHRS, CDR2 YFSETQ. CDR3 in DNA: TGCGCCAGCAGCTTGGCGGCTAGTCGGTCAGATACGCAGTATTTT. Protein product: CASSLAASRSDTQYF.

The chain recombines TRBV30 with TRBJ1-4; 7 bases are shared with TRBD1. Germline-derived CDR1 and CDR2 are GTSNPN and SVGIG (reference sequence). This CDR3 contains 15 residues. Losses at the gene ends were 7 bases for V and 8 bases for J; bases not matched to a gene: 16. The DNA for the CDR3 is TGTGCCTCCGACACGACAGGGCCCTTTGGGGAAAAACTGTTTTTT. It encodes CASDTTGPFGEKLFF.

V usage is TRBV5-1 and J usage is TRBJ1-2; D may be TRBD1 (5 bases). CDR1 and CDR2 from the germline V gene are SGHRS and YFSETQ. The CDR3 totals 15 residues. V was clipped by 4 bases and J by 7 bases, with 20 bases between them. CDR3 sequence: CASSPGTSRRGGYTF. CDR3 DNA: TGCGCCAGCAGCCCTGGGACTTCCAGGCGGGGTGGCTACACCTTC.

The rearrangement joins TRBV6-5 to TRBJ2-1; 9 nucleotides line up with TRBD1. Germline loops: CDR1 MNHEY, CDR2 SVGAGI. With V trimmed by 5 bases and J by 5 bases, 7 bases remained unmatched. This CDR3 comprises 15 residues. CDR3 region: CASSTDRGFNNEQFF. CDR3 coding DNA: TGTGCCAGCAGTACGGACAGGGGATTTAACAATGAGCAGTTCTTC.

This sequence joins TRBV5-4 and TRBJ2-1; D not resolved. The V end was cut by 1 base, the J end by 6 bases, with 14 bases between. This CDR3 spans 15 amino acids. Germline CDR1 reads SGHNT; CDR2 reads YYREEE (reference sequence). The CDR3 loop reads CASSLLVAQVNEQFF. DNA of the CDR3: TGTGCCAGCAGCTTGTTAGTAGCCCAAGTCAATGAGCAGTTCTTC.

This clone was counted a few times. The genes are TRBV6-1 and TRBJ1-5; no firm D call. The V end lost 7 bases, the J end lost 6 bases, and 19 bases lay between the germline ends. Germline assignment: CDR1 MNHNS and CDR2 SASEGT. The CDR3 is made up of 15 amino acids. The DNA for the CDR3 is TGTGCCAGCACCCAAAAAGGAGGGAGTGGTCAGCCCCAGCATTTT. Translating gives CASTQKGGSGQPQHF.

The V call is TRBV6-4, the J call TRBJ2-3; 9 nucleotides line up with TRBD2. The germline V gene has CDR1 MRHNA and CDR2 SNTAGT. Losses at the gene ends were 3 bases for V and 5 bases for J; bases not matched to a gene: 6. The CDR3 is 15 amino acids. CDR3 loop: CASSEGGGAGDTQYF. CDR3 nucleotides: TGTGCCAGCAGTGAAGGCGGGGGGGCAGGAGATACGCAGTATTTT.

The chain links TRBV13 to TRBJ2-7, with D maybe TRBD2 (5 bases). Germline V CDR1 and CDR2: PRHDT, FYEKMQ (reference sequence). The CDR3 runs 11 residues. Between the trimmed V and J ends, which lost 3 bases and 9 bases, there was a span of 9 bases. The CDR3 bases are TGTGCCAGCAGCTTCGGTGAGGGGCAGTACTTC. Translating gives CASSFGEGQYF.

This clone turned up a few times. The chain links TRBV6-6 to TRBJ1-2; D remains ambiguous. The CDR3 has 11 amino acids. Trimming stripped 6 bases from V and 10 bases from J, with 12 bases between. Germline V gene lookup returns CDR1 MNHNY and CDR2 SVGAGI (reference sequence). CDR3 nucleotides: TGTGCCAGCAGATTGGAGGGAGTCTACACCTTC. As protein: CASRLEGVYTF.

The V and J genes are TRBV30 and TRBJ2-5; perhaps TRBD1 as D (5 bases). The CDR3 runs 14 residues. Trimming cost V 5 bases and J 2 bases, with 15 bases left between them. Germline-derived CDR1 and CDR2 are GTSNPN and SVGIG (reference sequence). This CDR3 reads CAWGVGHLQETQYF. The CDR3 DNA sequence: TGTGCCTGGGGGGTCGGACACCTACAAGAGACCCAGTACTTC.

The chain joins TRBV11-2 to TRBJ1-6; 7 nucleotides align to TRBD1. The CDR3 runs 18 residues. Germline assignment: CDR1 SGHAT and CDR2 FQNNGV. The V segment lost 4 bases and the J segment 10 bases; nucleotides outside the gene matches: 19. The DNA for the CDR3 is TGTGCCAGCAGCTCCTATTGGGACAGCCCGCGAGGGGAATCACCCCTCCACTTT. It is translated as CASSSYWDSPRGESPLHF.

J is TRBJ2-1 and V is TRBV27; 9 nucleotides agree with TRBD1. The CDR3 is 15 residues long. V shed 2 bases, J shed 4 bases, and the junction held 3 bases outside the gene matches. Germline V gene data show CDR1 as MNHEY and CDR2 as SMNVEV (reference sequence). CDR3 in DNA: TGTGCCAGCAGTTTAGGGACAGGGACTTACAATGAGCAGTTCTTC. This encodes CASSLGTGTYNEQFF.

This clone turned up a few times. This rearrangement joins TRBV30 to TRBJ1-5; perhaps TRBD1 as D (5 bases). V dropped 2 bases and J dropped 5 bases, with 7 bases sitting between them. The CDR3 contains 12 residues. Looked up from germline, CDR1 is GTSNPN and CDR2 is SVGIG (reference sequence). The CDR3 region is CAWSSGDQPQHF. CDR3 bases: TGTGCCTGGAGTTCGGGGGATCAGCCCCAGCATTTT.

CDR3 amino acids: CASSIGLLSERTSEAFF. The CDR3 DNA follows: TGTGCCAGTAGTATAGGTCTCCTCAGCGAGCGCACCTCTGAAGCTTTCTTT. The V and J genes are TRBV19 and TRBJ1-1; D remains unclear. V was cut by 1 base and J by 6 bases, with 21 bases left in between. The germline gives CDR1 LNHDA, CDR2 SQIVND (reference sequence). This CDR3 is 17 amino acids long. The whole variable domain, filled in from reference TRBV19 and TRBJ1-1, reads DGGITQSPKYLFRKEGQNVTLSCEQNLNHDAMYWYRQDPGQGLRLIYYSQIVNDFQKGDIAEGYSVSREKKESFPLTVTSAQKNPTAFYLCASSIGLLSERTSEAFFGQGTRLTVV.

The chain carries TRBV10-1 and TRBJ2-3; D may be TRBD1 (7 bases). With 0 bases removed from V and 1 base from J, the gap between germline ends came to 14 bases. From germline, CDR1 is WNHNN and CDR2 SYGVQD (reference sequence). CDR3 length equals 17 residues. Here the CDR3 reads CASSESNRGGGTDTQYF. The CDR3 DNA follows: TGCGCCAGCAGTGAGTCGAACAGGGGAGGTGGCACAGATACGCAGTATTTT.

In this sample, this clone turned up once. The chain has TRBV5-1 and TRBJ1-4; D possibly corresponds to TRBD1 (5 bases). V lost 4 bases, J lost 0 bases, and 10 bases lay in between. CDR1 and CDR2 from the germline V gene are SGHRS and YFSETQ. The CDR3 runs to 15 residues. The CDR3 spells CASSRDWATNEKLFF. CDR3 DNA: TGCGCCAGCAGCCGGGACTGGGCAACTAATGAAAAACTGTTTTTT. The entire variable domain, with the rest obtained from reference TRBV5-1 and TRBJ1-4, is as follows: KAGVTQTPRYLIKTRGQQVTLSCSPISGHRSVSWYQQTPGQGLQFLFEYFSETQRNKGNFPGRFSGRQFSNSRSEMNVSTLELGDSALYLCASSRDWATNEKLFFGSGTQLSVL.

Only a few counts were recorded for this clone. The CDR3 reads CATMGQRNTEAFF. The CDR3 nucleotides are TGTGCCACCATGGGACAAAGGAACACTGAAGCTTTCTTT. The chain carries TRBV2 and TRBJ1-1; tentative D call: TRBD1 (6 bases). Trimming stripped 10 bases from V and 1 base from J, with 13 bases between. Germline CDR1 SNHLY, CDR2 FYNNEI. The CDR3 sequence is 13 residues long.

This chain connects TRBV12-5 to TRBJ2-7; 9 bases fit TRBD1. Germline values: CDR1 LGHNT, CDR2 FRNRAP. The CDR3 sequence is 17 residues long. The V gene end was trimmed by 7 bases and the J gene end by 1 base; junction bases not matched to a gene: 14. This CDR3 reads CASALTRTGEYSYEQYF. In DNA form, the CDR3 reads TGTGCTAGTGCACTGACGCGGACAGGGGAATATTCCTACGAGCAGTACTTC.